This TCR beta chain was identified during a study of neoadjuvant anti-PD-1 for oral cavity cancer. Sample time point: after neoadjuvant nivolumab, at surgical resection. The patients had HPV-negative, locally advanced oral cavity squamous cell carcinoma. Analysis of PBMCs was direct, with no culture step. In regard to this clone: What it binds is not known.

The CDR3 loop spans 19 amino acids. Germline V CDR1 and CDR2: SGHKS, YYEKEE (reference sequence). The V gene end was trimmed by 1 base and the J gene end by 1 base; junction bases not matched to a gene: 7. General study findings and limits: Pretreatment Treg/Th17 ratio correlated inversely with post-treatment tumor clonality.

Data came from immunoSEQ multiplex PCR; TCRdb stores just in-frame clones and leaves some out. Of 68,000 or so clones detected, about 85% appear once; the ten largest clones hold roughly 3.4%. The source of this sequence is a person between 40 and 80 years old with oral cavity squamous cell carcinoma. Specimen: PBMCs, collected after nivolumab (anti-PD-1) treatment. The chain uses TRBV5-5 and TRBJ2-2; 13 nucleotides align to TRBD2. The CDR3 bases are TGTGCCAGCAGCTTGACTAGCGGGAGGGCCCCGGGGAACACCGGGGAGCTGTTTTTT. Protein sequence: CASSLTSGRAPGNTGELFF.